This TCR beta chain was identified in a study of PD-1 blockade in classical Hodgkin lymphoma. As for this clone: Antigen specificity is unknown.

This CDR3 has 15 residues. Losses at the gene ends were 0 bases for V and 2 bases for J; bases not matched to a gene: 3. CDR1 is SGHRS, CDR2 YFSETQ, per germline. Exposure to brentuximab vedotin varied, and each patient had relapsed following autologous stem cell transplantation. Notes on the study in general: Newly diagnosed and completely responding patients shared comparable baseline diversity.

The repertoire was sequenced with immunoSEQ multiplex PCR; TCRdb's copy has only in-frame clones and lacks some. Seen here are around 150,000 clones, about 78% observed once, and the top ten hold 9.2%. This receptor was identified in a human donor with classical Hodgkin lymphoma. The specimen was peripheral blood mononuclear cells (PBMCs), collected before the second cycle of nivolumab. The genes are TRBV5-1 and TRBJ2-3, with 7 bases that match TRBD2. The CDR3 loop reads CASSLGGTTTDTQYF. Written as DNA, the CDR3 is TGCGCCAGCAGCTTGGGGGGGACTACCACAGATACGCAGTATTTT.